A selection of T cell receptor beta chains follows, all from one sample in a study of T cell responses to AZD1222 COVID-19 vaccine. Profiling relied on immunoSEQ multiplex PCR, and the TCRdb table lists in-frame clones only, not all of them. The sample lists 200,000 or so clones, under 95% occurring once. The specimen was peripheral blood, collected 28 days after the second AZD1222 dose. The receptors come from an adult who received the AZD1222 COVID-19 vaccine. The CDR3 runs from the conserved cysteine through the conserved F or W. Fields, in order: CDR3 protein, CDR3 DNA, J gene, D gene, clone size, V gene. The D gene is left open where the match is weak. Rows may omit the clone size; those that give it use once, few, many or a size class.

CDR3aa: CASPTYEQYF
CDR3nt: TGTGCCAGCCCTACCTACGAGCAGTACTTC
j_gene: TRBJ2-7
d_gene: NA
abundance: NA
v_gene: TRBV27

CDR3aa: CASRGDRLPNQPQHF
CDR3nt: TGTGCCAGCAGAGGGGACAGGCTCCCCAATCAGCCCCAGCATTTT
j_gene: TRBJ1-5
d_gene: TRBD1
abundance: NA
v_gene: TRBV6-5

CDR3aa: CASSLVQGKKLFF
CDR3nt: TGTGCCAGCAGCTTGGTACAGGGTAAAAAACTGTTTTTT
j_gene: TRBJ1-4
d_gene: NA
abundance: NA
v_gene: TRBV7-9

CDR3aa: CACPGENTGELFF
CDR3nt: TGTGCCTGCCCCGGAGAGAACACCGGGGAGCTGTTTTTT
j_gene: TRBJ2-2
d_gene: NA
abundance: NA
v_gene: TRBV30

CDR3aa: CASSPDGGSYNEQFF
CDR3nt: TGTGCCAGCAGCCCCGACGGAGGCTCCTACAATGAGCAGTTCTTC
j_gene: TRBJ2-1
d_gene: NA
abundance: NA
v_gene: TRBV9

CDR3aa: CASSQDSVADAAYEQYF
CDR3nt: TGCGCCAGCAGCCAAGATTCGGTCGCGGACGCAGCCTACGAGCAGTACTTC
j_gene: TRBJ2-7
d_gene: NA
abundance: NA
v_gene: TRBV4-1

CDR3aa: CSASRPGAHYEQYF
CDR3nt: TGCAGTGCTAGTAGGCCAGGGGCACACTACGAGCAGTACTTC
j_gene: TRBJ2-7
d_gene: NA
abundance: few
v_gene: TRBV20-1

CDR3aa: CASSTGLTEAFF
CDR3nt: TGTGCCAGCAGTACAGGGCTAACTGAAGCTTTCTTT
j_gene: TRBJ1-1
d_gene: NA
abundance: NA
v_gene: TRBV7-9

CDR3aa: CASSESMAGGRETQYF
CDR3nt: TGCGCCAGCAGTGAGTCTATGGCAGGGGGGAGGGAGACCCAGTACTTC
j_gene: TRBJ2-5
d_gene: NA
abundance: NA
v_gene: TRBV10-1

CDR3aa: CAWSRGRARSGNTIYF
CDR3nt: TGTGCCTGGAGTCGGGGCAGGGCGAGATCTGGAAACACCATATATTTT
j_gene: TRBJ1-3
d_gene: NA
abundance: NA
v_gene: TRBV30

CDR3aa: CASSLGAYEKLFF
CDR3nt: TGTGCCAGCAGCTTAGGGGCCTATGAAAAACTGTTTTTT
j_gene: TRBJ1-4
d_gene: NA
abundance: NA
v_gene: TRBV13

CDR3aa: CASSSLDISPLHF
CDR3nt: TGTGCCAGCAGTTCTCTCGATATTTCACCCCTCCACTTT
j_gene: TRBJ1-6
d_gene: NA
abundance: NA
v_gene: TRBV6-5

CDR3aa: CASSTQTINEKLFF
CDR3nt: TGTGCCAGCAGTACCCAGACAATCAACGAAAAACTGTTTTTT
j_gene: TRBJ1-4
d_gene: NA
abundance: NA
v_gene: TRBV28

CDR3aa: CASSPESTGANVLTF
CDR3nt: TGTGCCAGCAGCCCGGAGAGCACTGGGGCCAACGTCCTGACTTTC
j_gene: TRBJ2-6
d_gene: NA
abundance: NA
v_gene: TRBV5-4

CDR3aa: CASSFLGQQETQYF
CDR3nt: TGTGCCAGCAGCTTCTTGGGACAGCAAGAGACCCAGTACTTC
j_gene: TRBJ2-5
d_gene: TRBD1
abundance: NA
v_gene: TRBV7-7

CDR3aa: CASRASSGGPYNEQFF
CDR3nt: TGTGCCAGCAGAGCTTCTAGCGGGGGACCCTACAATGAGCAGTTCTTC
j_gene: TRBJ2-1
d_gene: TRBD2
abundance: once
v_gene: TRBV28

CDR3aa: CASGLDPRQGTEAFF
CDR3nt: TGTGCTAGTGGTTTGGACCCTCGACAGGGTACTGAAGCTTTCTTT
j_gene: TRBJ1-1
d_gene: TRBD1
abundance: NA
v_gene: TRBV12-5

CDR3aa: CASSLKDDAFF
CDR3nt: TGCGCCAGCAGCTTGAAGGACGATGCTTTCTTT
j_gene: TRBJ1-1
d_gene: NA
abundance: NA
v_gene: TRBV5-1

CDR3aa: CASSQVLIGSGSPLHF
CDR3nt: TGTGCCAGCAGCCAAGTTTTAATCGGGTCAGGTTCACCCCTCCACTTT
j_gene: TRBJ1-6
d_gene: NA
abundance: NA
v_gene: TRBV3-1/TRBV3-2